These T cell receptor beta chains were read from a single sample in a study of blood T cell repertoires in COVID-19. Data came from immunoSEQ multiplex PCR; TCRdb stores just in-frame clones and leaves some out. The table lists some 250,000 clones, 70% to 90% of them singletons. Sequenced sample: PBMCs or T cells enriched from blood (not recorded which). These receptors all come from a woman in her fifties or sixties who had recovered from COVID-19. CDR3s include the opening cysteine and the closing phenylalanine or tryptophan. Fields, in order: V gene, J gene, clone size, D gene, CDR3 DNA, CDR3 protein. A D gene is named only where the DNA matches it firmly. Part of the rows lack a size; the others show once, few, many or a class for expanded clones.

v_gene: TRBV11-2
j_gene: TRBJ1-1
abundance: -
d_gene: -
CDR3nt: TGTGCCAGCAGCTTATCGGCAATCCGAACAGGGATAGGCACTGAAGCTTTCTTT
CDR3aa: CASSLSAIRTGIGTEAFF

v_gene: TRBV6-5
j_gene: TRBJ1-3
abundance: -
d_gene: -
CDR3nt: TGTGCCAGCAAGAGAGACAGAGATATTGGAAACACCATATATTTT
CDR3aa: CASKRDRDIGNTIYF

v_gene: TRBV28
j_gene: TRBJ1-1
abundance: -
d_gene: TRBD1
CDR3nt: TGTGCCAGCAGTCGAAATGACAGGGATTTCACTGAAGCTTTCTTT
CDR3aa: CASSRNDRDFTEAFF

v_gene: TRBV10-2
j_gene: TRBJ2-1
abundance: -
d_gene: TRBD2
CDR3nt: TGCGCCAGCATTCCCTCGGGACTAGCGGGAGGGGGTGAGCAGTTCTTC
CDR3aa: CASIPSGLAGGGEQFF

v_gene: TRBV5-1
j_gene: TRBJ1-1
abundance: -
d_gene: -
CDR3nt: TGCGCCAGCAGCTCGAACCAGGGGACTGAAGCTTTCTTT
CDR3aa: CASSSNQGTEAFF

v_gene: TRBV28
j_gene: TRBJ1-2
abundance: -
d_gene: TRBD1
CDR3nt: TGTGCCAGCAGCCCCTGGGACAGGGGGAACTATGGCTACACCTTC
CDR3aa: CASSPWDRGNYGYTF

v_gene: TRBV27
j_gene: TRBJ2-1
abundance: once
d_gene: TRBD2
CDR3nt: TGTGCCAGCAGTCATGGTGGGGGGGGCTACAATGAGCAGTTCTTC
CDR3aa: CASSHGGGGYNEQFF

v_gene: TRBV29-1
j_gene: TRBJ2-3
abundance: -
d_gene: TRBD1
CDR3nt: TGCAGCGTTGCCTCCACAGGGGCGCGTGATACGCAGTATTTT
CDR3aa: CSVASTGARDTQYF

v_gene: TRBV12-2
j_gene: TRBJ2-2
abundance: -
d_gene: -
CDR3nt: TGTGCAAGCCCCTTGGGGAGAAACACGAAACCGGGACTACCGAACACCGGGGAGCTGTTTTTT
CDR3aa: CASPLGRNTKPGLPNTGELFF

v_gene: TRBV6-5
j_gene: TRBJ1-1
abundance: -
d_gene: TRBD1
CDR3nt: TGTGCCAGCAGAGGCGACAGGGCGGGGACTGAAGCTTTCTTT
CDR3aa: CASRGDRAGTEAFF

v_gene: TRBV4-1
j_gene: TRBJ2-5
abundance: -
d_gene: -
CDR3nt: TGCGCCAGCAGCCAGCTCAGGGTGGGCGAGACCCAGTACTTC
CDR3aa: CASSQLRVGETQYF

v_gene: TRBV5-1
j_gene: TRBJ1-1
abundance: -
d_gene: -
CDR3nt: TGCGCCAGCCAACTCCGGGGGAACACTGAAGCTTTCTTT
CDR3aa: CASQLRGNTEAFF

v_gene: TRBV5-4
j_gene: TRBJ1-1
abundance: -
d_gene: -
CDR3nt: TGTGCCAGCAGCTTGGTGCCGGGAGAGACTGAAGCTTTCTTT
CDR3aa: CASSLVPGETEAFF

v_gene: TRBV2
j_gene: TRBJ2-1
abundance: -
d_gene: TRBD1
CDR3nt: TGTGCCAGCAGTGAACAGGGGGCGGAATACAATGAGCAGTTCTTC
CDR3aa: CASSEQGAEYNEQFF

v_gene: TRBV28
j_gene: TRBJ1-6
abundance: -
d_gene: TRBD1
CDR3nt: TGTGCCAGCAGAAAAACAGGGGATTCACCCCTCCACTTT
CDR3aa: CASRKTGDSPLHF

v_gene: TRBV19
j_gene: TRBJ2-4
abundance: -
d_gene: -
CDR3nt: TGTGCCAGTAGTGCAAGGACTATCAACTTCAAAAACATTCAGTACTTC
CDR3aa: CASSARTINFKNIQYF

v_gene: TRBV19
j_gene: TRBJ1-5
abundance: -
d_gene: -
CDR3nt: TGTGCCAGTAGTATCAGTCGGGGTCGGTTGATGCCCCAGCATTTT
CDR3aa: CASSISRGRLMPQHF

v_gene: TRBV2
j_gene: TRBJ1-1
abundance: -
d_gene: TRBD1
CDR3nt: TGTGCCAGCTCGGGACAGGGATTTATGAACACTGAAGCTTTCTTT
CDR3aa: CASSGQGFMNTEAFF

v_gene: TRBV11-2
j_gene: TRBJ2-7
abundance: -
d_gene: TRBD1
CDR3nt: TGTGCCAGCAGTCCCGGGACAGGGTCCCACGAGCAGTACTTC
CDR3aa: CASSPGTGSHEQYF

v_gene: TRBV11-2
j_gene: TRBJ2-7
abundance: -
d_gene: TRBD2
CDR3nt: TGTGCCAGCAGCTCCACGCGGGAGTCCTACGAGCAGTACTTC
CDR3aa: CASSSTRESYEQYF

v_gene: TRBV7-2
j_gene: TRBJ1-6
abundance: -
d_gene: -
CDR3nt: TGTGCCAGCAGCTTGGGGGGGTCCTCACCCCTCCACTTT
CDR3aa: CASSLGGSSPLHF

v_gene: TRBV7-6
j_gene: TRBJ2-1
abundance: -
d_gene: TRBD2
CDR3nt: TGTGCCAGCAGCCAGGGGCAGCGGGAGGGAAATGAGCAGTTCTTC
CDR3aa: CASSQGQREGNEQFF

v_gene: TRBV2
j_gene: TRBJ2-1
abundance: -
d_gene: -
CDR3nt: TGTGCCAGCACCACGAGTCCGGGTCCGGGCAATGAGCAGTTCTTC
CDR3aa: CASTTSPGPGNEQFF

v_gene: TRBV5-4
j_gene: TRBJ1-4
abundance: few
d_gene: TRBD1
CDR3nt: TGTGCCAGCAGCTTGGGAGGGGGACAGGGCGGTGAAAAACTGTTTTTT
CDR3aa: CASSLGGGQGGEKLFF

v_gene: TRBV7-9
j_gene: TRBJ1-5
abundance: -
d_gene: TRBD1
CDR3nt: TGTGCCAGCAGCTCGATGACAGGGTATGGTCAGCCCCAGCATTTT
CDR3aa: CASSSMTGYGQPQHF

v_gene: TRBV28
j_gene: TRBJ1-5
abundance: -
d_gene: -
CDR3nt: TGTGCCAGCATCCGGTCTACGAGCAATCAGCCCCAGCATTTT
CDR3aa: CASIRSTSNQPQHF

v_gene: TRBV28
j_gene: TRBJ1-5
abundance: -
d_gene: -
CDR3nt: TGTGCCAGCAGTTTATCCGGGATGGGGAATCAGCCCCAGCATTTT
CDR3aa: CASSLSGMGNQPQHF

v_gene: TRBV5-1
j_gene: TRBJ1-2
abundance: -
d_gene: -
CDR3nt: TGCGCCAGCAGCCCGAGGCCCGGACTTAACTATGGCTACACCTTC
CDR3aa: CASSPRPGLNYGYTF

v_gene: TRBV29-1
j_gene: TRBJ1-1
abundance: -
d_gene: -
CDR3nt: TGCAGCGTTGAAGGCGGGGACCGGAGGAATTCGAACACTGAAGCTTTCTTT
CDR3aa: CSVEGGDRRNSNTEAFF

v_gene: TRBV2
j_gene: TRBJ1-1
abundance: -
d_gene: -
CDR3nt: TGTGCCAGCACCCCCCCCGGACAGTACCAAGAAGCTTTCTTT
CDR3aa: CASTPPGQYQEAFF

v_gene: TRBV10-3
j_gene: TRBJ2-2
abundance: -
d_gene: TRBD2
CDR3nt: TGTGCCATCAGTGTAAAATCTGGACTAGCCCCCGGGGAGCTGTTTTTT
CDR3aa: CAISVKSGLAPGELFF

v_gene: TRBV5-1
j_gene: TRBJ1-4
abundance: -
d_gene: TRBD1
CDR3nt: TGCGCCAGCAGCCTGTTCGGGACAGGTTCTAATGAAAAACTGTTTTTT
CDR3aa: CASSLFGTGSNEKLFF

v_gene: TRBV28
j_gene: TRBJ2-1
abundance: -
d_gene: -
CDR3nt: TGTGCCAGCAGTTTAGCCGGACAGAGCTACAATGAGCAGTTCTTC
CDR3aa: CASSLAGQSYNEQFF

v_gene: TRBV5-6
j_gene: TRBJ1-1
abundance: -
d_gene: -
CDR3nt: TGTGCCAGCAGCTTAGGACAGTTCACTGAAGCTTTCTTT
CDR3aa: CASSLGQFTEAFF

v_gene: TRBV3-1/TRBV3-2
j_gene: TRBJ2-1
abundance: few
d_gene: TRBD1
CDR3nt: TGTGCCAGCAGCCAAGAAAGTGGGGGACAGGGGGAGTGGGAGCAGTTCTTC
CDR3aa: CASSQESGGQGEWEQFF

v_gene: TRBV4-1
j_gene: TRBJ1-5
abundance: -
d_gene: -
CDR3nt: TGCGCCAGCAGCCAAGGTTCAGGGGTGATGGTTGGCAATCAGCCCCAGCATTTT
CDR3aa: CASSQGSGVMVGNQPQHF

v_gene: TRBV28
j_gene: TRBJ1-5
abundance: -
d_gene: -
CDR3nt: TGTGCCAGCAGTTGGCAGGGATCTGGCAATCAGCCCCAGCATTTT
CDR3aa: CASSWQGSGNQPQHF

v_gene: TRBV27
j_gene: TRBJ2-7
abundance: -
d_gene: -
CDR3nt: TGTGCCAGCGCTCCGGGGACAAATATATACGAGCAGTACTTC
CDR3aa: CASAPGTNIYEQYF

v_gene: TRBV9
j_gene: TRBJ2-1
abundance: -
d_gene: TRBD2
CDR3nt: TGTGCCAGCAGCCCGGGACTAGCGACGGGTGAGCAGTTCTTC
CDR3aa: CASSPGLATGEQFF

v_gene: TRBV28
j_gene: TRBJ1-4
abundance: -
d_gene: TRBD1
CDR3nt: TGTGCCAGCAGTAGAAGACAGGGACCTAATGAAAAACTGTTTTTT
CDR3aa: CASSRRQGPNEKLFF

v_gene: TRBV24-1
j_gene: TRBJ2-3
abundance: -
d_gene: TRBD2
CDR3nt: TGTGCCACCAGTGAAGCGGGAGGTACAGATACGCAGTATTTT
CDR3aa: CATSEAGGTDTQYF

v_gene: TRBV3-1/TRBV3-2
j_gene: TRBJ1-6
abundance: -
d_gene: -
CDR3nt: TGTGCCAGCAGCCATGGGCAGGGATACTCACCCCTCCACTTT
CDR3aa: CASSHGQGYSPLHF

v_gene: TRBV11-3
j_gene: TRBJ2-1
abundance: -
d_gene: -
CDR3nt: TGTGCCAGCAGCTTAGGGTCCGGGAGAGCAAACAATGAGCAGTTCTTC
CDR3aa: CASSLGSGRANNEQFF

v_gene: TRBV28
j_gene: TRBJ1-1
abundance: few
d_gene: -
CDR3nt: TGTGCCAGCAGTTCCCCATACCGAGGGAACACTGAAGCTTTCTTT
CDR3aa: CASSSPYRGNTEAFF

v_gene: TRBV28
j_gene: TRBJ2-3
abundance: -
d_gene: TRBD2
CDR3nt: TGTGCCAGCACCTATAGCGGGATGTACACAGATACGCAGTATTTT
CDR3aa: CASTYSGMYTDTQYF

v_gene: TRBV5-4
j_gene: TRBJ2-1
abundance: -
d_gene: -
CDR3nt: TGTGCCAGCAGCTTAAGAGCGGGTTTCAGGAACAATGAGCAGTTCTTC
CDR3aa: CASSLRAGFRNNEQFF

v_gene: TRBV19
j_gene: TRBJ2-7
abundance: -
d_gene: TRBD1
CDR3nt: TGTGCCAGTAGTATAGGGACAGGGGGCTACGAGCAGTACTTC
CDR3aa: CASSIGTGGYEQYF

v_gene: TRBV6-5
j_gene: TRBJ1-5
abundance: -
d_gene: -
CDR3nt: TGTGCCAGCAGGCGTATCGGCAATCAGCCCCAGCATTTT
CDR3aa: CASRRIGNQPQHF

v_gene: TRBV19
j_gene: TRBJ2-3
abundance: once
d_gene: -
CDR3nt: TGTGCCAGTGCTCTGGGGGCGACCTATACGCAGTATTTT
CDR3aa: CASALGATYTQYF